One sample yielded the 25 T cell receptor beta chains listed below, sequenced in a study of blood T cell repertoires in COVID-19. Method: immunoSEQ multiplex PCR; TCRdb's copy keeps in-frame clones and lacks some. The sample includes tens of thousands of clones, around 87% seen only once; the top ten take more than 1%. Sequencing was carried out using peripheral blood. The receptors here all came from a human donor in a cohort sampled during active COVID-19.

V usage is TRBV18 and J usage is TRBJ1-1; 8 nucleotides agree with TRBD1. The V segment lost 2 bases and the J segment 2 bases; nucleotides outside the gene matches: 4. Germline V lookup: CDR1 KGHSH, CDR2 LQKENI. The CDR3 consists of 15 residues. The CDR3 sequence: CASSPRTGLNTEAFF. The CDR3 DNA reads as TGTGCCAGCTCACCAAGGACAGGGCTTAACACTGAAGCTTTCTTT.

The rearrangement joins TRBV7-2 to TRBJ1-1; perhaps TRBD1 as D (5 bases). This CDR3 spans 12 amino acids. Trimming stripped 3 bases from V and 6 bases from J, with 8 bases between. Germline V CDR1 and CDR2: SGHTA, FQGNSA. CDR3 nucleotides: TGTGCCAGCAGCTTTCAGGGTTCTGAAGCTTTCTTT. Its protein is CASSFQGSEAFF. Full variable domain (rest looked up from reference TRBV7-2 and TRBJ1-1): GAGVSQSPSNKVTEKGKDVELRCDPISGHTALYWYRQSLGQGLEFLIYFQGNSAPDKSGLPSDRFSAERTGGSVSTLTIQRTQQEDSAVYLCASSFQGSEAFFGQGTRLTVV.

This sequence joins TRBV2 and TRBJ2-1; the D gene is possibly TRBD2 (5 bases). V was pared by 5 bases and J by 0 bases, with 11 bases between. Per the germline V gene, CDR1 is SNHLY and CDR2 is FYNNEI. The CDR3 totals 15 residues. The CDR3 nucleotides read TGTGCCAGCAGTCGGGAATTAAGCTCCTACAATGAGCAGTTCTTC. As protein: CASSRELSSYNEQFF.

The chain combines TRBV19 with TRBJ2-1; D is unresolved. Looked up from germline, CDR1 is LNHDA and CDR2 is SQIVND (reference sequence). With 1 base removed from V and 1 base from J, the gap between germline ends came to 5 bases. This CDR3 is 14 amino acids long. CDR3 DNA sequence: TGTGCCAGTAGTATAGCGCAGTCCTACAATGAGCAGTTCTTC. This sequence encodes CASSIAQSYNEQFF.

The chain employs TRBV27 and TRBJ2-3; D unresolved. CDR3 size: 15 residues. The V gene lost 6 bases and the J gene lost 3 bases, with 16 bases spanning the gap. Germline CDR1 MNHEY, CDR2 SMNVEV (reference sequence). CDR3 nucleotides: TGTGCCAGCAGCCCCCAAATATTGAGGACAGATACGCAGTATTTT. Its protein is CASSPQILRTDTQYF.

V and J are TRBV25-1 and TRBJ1-5, with a possible D match to TRBD1 (6 bases). The CDR3 sequence is 18 residues long. In germline, CDR1 is MGHDK, CDR2 SYGVNS. Trimming shortened V by 1 base and J by 3 bases, and 19 bases separated the two germline ends. In DNA form, the CDR3 reads TGTGCCAGCAGTGAATCCACAGGGAAGGGTCCCTACAATCAGCCCCAGCATTTT. It codes for CASSESTGKGPYNQPQHF.

This chain joins TRBV7-3 and TRBJ1-6, with a weak D call TRBD1 (5 bases). The germline gives CDR1 SGHTA, CDR2 FQGTGA. V was shortened by 5 bases and J by 7 bases, with 12 bases between the two germline ends. This CDR3 is 14 amino acids long. The CDR3 is CASSTGTLNSPLHF. The CDR3 DNA reads as TGTGCCAGCAGCACTGGGACTTTAAATTCACCCCTCCACTTT.

V is TRBV2 and J is TRBJ2-5; 12 nucleotides agree with TRBD2. The CDR3 contains 16 residues. J was trimmed by 5 bases and V by 8 bases; bases with no gene match: 12. From germline, CDR1 is SNHLY and CDR2 FYNNEI. CDR3 amino acids: CASERNGLAGRETQYF. CDR3 in DNA: TGTGCCAGCGAGAGGAATGGACTAGCGGGGCGGGAGACCCAGTACTTC. The full variable domain, with the rest looked up from reference TRBV2 and TRBJ2-5, is EPEVTQTPSHQVTQMGQEVILRCVPISNHLYFYWYRQILGQKVEFLVSFYNNEISEKSEIFDDQFSVERPDGSNFTLKIRSTKLEDSAMYFCASERNGLAGRETQYFGPGTRLLVL.

This chain links TRBV7-8 with TRBJ1-5, with TRBD1 as a possible D gene (6 bases). This CDR3 comprises 14 residues. V lost 5 bases, J lost 3 bases, and 11 bases lay in between. Germline CDR1 is SGHVS and CDR2 is FQNEAQ. This chain's CDR3 is CASSADSFNQPQHF. CDR3 coding DNA: TGTGCCAGCAGCGCGGACAGTTTCAATCAGCCCCAGCATTTT.

The V call is TRBV28, the J call TRBJ1-2; maybe TRBD1 (6 bases). With 7 bases removed from V and 2 bases from J, the gap between germline ends came to 14 bases. CDR1 and CDR2 (germline): MDHEN, SYDVKM. This CDR3 has 14 residues. CDR3 nucleotide sequence: TGTGCCAGCAAGAAATCCGGGACAAACTATGGCTACACCTTC. Translated, it gives CASKKSGTNYGYTF.

This rearrangement joins TRBV5-1 to TRBJ1-6; 8 bases fit TRBD1. Germline V CDR1 and CDR2: SGHRS, YFSETQ. Trimming removed 0 bases from V and 8 bases from J; junction bases left unmatched: 7. The CDR3 runs to 16 residues. DNA of the CDR3: TGCGCCAGCAGCTTGGCCGGGACAGGAGGGGATTCACCCCTCCACTTT. Translating it yields CASSLAGTGGDSPLHF.

This chain joins TRBV19 and TRBJ2-3; 10 bases line up with TRBD2. This CDR3 is built from 18 residues. Germline V gene lookup returns CDR1 LNHDA and CDR2 SQIVND (reference sequence). The junction had 9 bases not matched to a gene; V was cut back by 1 base and J by 2 bases. CDR3 in DNA: TGTGCCAGTAGTATAGGGCCCGCTAGCGGGAGCCCCACAGATACGCAGTATTTT. Protein sequence: CASSIGPASGSPTDTQYF.

As concerns this clone: Relative to the germline gene, one junction end is altered; a read error may explain this. V gene TRBV3-1 (or the pseudogene TRBV3-2) combines with J gene TRBJ2-1; D unresolved. The CDR3 contains 14 residues. CDR1 LGHDT and CDR2 YNNKEL come from the germline V gene (reference sequence). The CDR3 spells CASSQEINPREQFF. The CDR3 nucleotides are TGTGCCAGCAGTCAAGAGATCAACCCTAGGGAGCAGTTCTTC.

The chain recombines TRBV19 with TRBJ1-4; D remains ambiguous. V lost 9 bases to trimming and J lost 8 bases, with 16 bases between them. Germline values: CDR1 LNHDA, CDR2 SQIVND (reference sequence). CDR3 length equals 13 residues. This CDR3 reads CASSLQVQEKLFF. The CDR3 coding sequence is TGTGCCAGCAGCCTTCAGGTACAGGAAAAACTGTTTTTT. The full variable domain, with the rest looked up from reference TRBV19 and TRBJ1-4, is DGGITQSPKYLFRKEGQNVTLSCEQNLNHDAMYWYRQDPGQGLRLIYYSQIVNDFQKGDIAEGYSVSREKKESFPLTVTSAQKNPTAFYLCASSLQVQEKLFFGSGTQLSVL.

The V gene is TRBV10-1, the J gene TRBJ2-2, with a weak D call TRBD2 (5 bases). Per germline, CDR1 WNHNN and CDR2 SYGVQD (reference sequence). The CDR3 is 13 amino acids. The germline V and J ends were trimmed by 8 bases and 0 bases, with 7 bases remaining between them. This chain's CDR3 is CASRDPNTGELFF. CDR3 coding DNA: TGCGCCAGCCGGGATCCGAACACCGGGGAGCTGTTTTTT.

This clone was observed once. This chain joins TRBV19 and TRBJ2-3, with D maybe TRBD2 (5 bases). CDR1 is LNHDA and CDR2 is SQIVND in the germline V gene (reference sequence). This CDR3 has 14 amino acids. Trimming removed 4 bases at V and 3 bases at J, with 11 bases between. CDR3 DNA sequence: TGTGCCAGTAGTAGAGGGTTGTCAACAGATACGCAGTATTTT. Translation gives CASSRGLSTDTQYF.

The rearrangement links TRBV28 to TRBJ2-5; tentative D call: TRBD2 (5 bases). V dropped 3 bases and J dropped 4 bases, with 12 bases sitting between them. In germline, CDR1 is MDHEN, CDR2 SYDVKM. This CDR3 is 14 amino acids long. The CDR3 coding sequence is TGTGCCAGCAGTTTGGCGGGTCGAGGAGAGACCCAGTACTTC. Its protein product is CASSLAGRGETQYF.

CDR3 in DNA: TGTGCGGAGGGGACAGGGGTGGGCTATGGCTACACCTTC. It encodes CAEGTGVGYGYTF. V gene TRBV6-5 combines with J gene TRBJ1-2; 10 positions match TRBD1. CDR1 MNHEY and CDR2 SVGAGI come from the germline V gene. This CDR3 contains 13 residues.

This clone was observed a few times. The rearrangement joins TRBV5-1 to TRBJ1-1; 8 nucleotides line up with TRBD1. Germline V gene sequence: CDR1 SGHRS, CDR2 YFSETQ. The CDR3 is 14 residues long. V gave up 5 bases and J gave up 7 bases; unmatched junction bases: 10. The CDR3 protein is CASSRLDRAVEAFF. Written as DNA, the CDR3 is TGCGCCAGCAGTCGATTGGACAGGGCAGTTGAAGCTTTCTTT.

The chain links TRBV11-2 to TRBJ1-2, with TRBD1 matching 9 bases. Germline-derived CDR1 and CDR2 are SGHAT and FQNNGV. CDR3 length: 17 residues. V dropped 4 bases and J dropped 1; count of bases not matched to a gene: 10. As DNA, the CDR3 is TGTGCCAGCAGCTATGGGACAGGGCTCCTACTTAACTATGGCTACACCTTC. Its translation: CASSYGTGLLLNYGYTF.

This chain connects TRBV5-1 to TRBJ1-1; no clear D gene. Trimming cost V 0 bases and J 7 bases, with 10 bases left between them. Germline V lookup: CDR1 SGHRS, CDR2 YFSETQ. This CDR3 comprises 13 residues. The CDR3 spells CASSLVSEGEAFF. CDR3 nucleotides: TGCGCCAGCAGCTTGGTTTCCGAGGGTGAAGCTTTCTTT.

The sample holds one count of this clone. The CDR3 here is CASSQGEIAGAPQYF. The CDR3 bases are TGTGCCAGCAGCCAAGGGGAAATAGCGGGAGCTCCGCAGTATTTT. The V gene is TRBV11-3, the J gene TRBJ2-3, with 9 bases matching TRBD2. This CDR3 has 15 residues. Trimming took 5 bases from V and 10 from J; bases not matched to a gene: 13. Germline V gives CDR1 SGHNT, CDR2 YENEEA.

The chain is built from TRBV28 and TRBJ1-1; 7 positions match TRBD1. The CDR3 consists of 17 residues. The germline gives CDR1 MDHEN, CDR2 SYDVKM. V trimming: 8 bases; J trimming: 1 base; junction bases outside the gene matches: 16. Here the CDR3 DNA reads TGTGCCAGCTTAAATCTGGTGCAGGGGGGAAGGAACACTGAAGCTTTCTTT. As protein: CASLNLVQGGRNTEAFF. Drawing the rest from reference TRBV28 and TRBJ1-1, the complete variable domain is DVKVTQSSRYLVKRTGEKVFLECVQDMDHENMFWYRQDPGLGLRLIYFSYDVKMKEKGDIPEGYSVSREKKERFSLILESASTNQTSMYLCASLNLVQGGRNTEAFFGQGTRLTVV.

The rearrangement uses TRBV19 and TRBJ2-1; TRBD2 matches at 11 bases. This CDR3 has 16 amino acids. Germline lookup yields CDR1 LNHDA and CDR2 SQIVND (reference sequence). J gave up 5 bases and V 5 bases, and 8 bases lay outside the gene matches. CDR3 sequence reads: CASSPPTSGRNNEQFF. The CDR3, as DNA: TGTGCCAGTAGTCCGCCCACTAGCGGGAGAAACAATGAGCAGTTCTTC.

The chain combines TRBV3-1 (or the pseudogene TRBV3-2) with TRBJ2-3; D may be TRBD2 (6 bases). This CDR3 spans 17 amino acids. V was trimmed by 2 bases and J by 1 base, leaving 16 bases between them. Germline V gene sequence: CDR1 LGHDT, CDR2 YNNKEL (reference sequence). CDR3 residues: CASSQRGRESGTDTQYF. CDR3 in DNA: TGTGCCAGCAGCCAACGAGGACGGGAGTCGGGCACAGATACGCAGTATTTT.